This record looks at one T cell receptor beta chain sequence and its context. Its antigen is unknown. CD45RO negativity and positive selection for CCR7 defined naive CD8 cells, a population that excluded terminally differentiated effector memory CD45RA+ cells. V was clipped by 3 bases and J by 5 bases, with 13 bases between them. Germline V gene lookup returns CDR1 SQVTM and CDR2 ANQGSEA. The CDR3 has 13 amino acids. The method was immunoSEQ multiplex PCR; TCRdb's version includes in-frame clones alone and lacks a portion of them. Of around 600,000 clones listed, 95% to 98% are singletons. The sample originates from a study of shared clonotypes between healthy human individuals. General observations from the study: Richness estimates generally favored naive over memory subsets.

This chain uses TRBV29-1 with TRBJ1-1; D gene uncertain. The TCR was taken from a man younger than 45 in good health. The sample consisted of naive CD8+ T cells sorted from blood. Written as DNA, the CDR3 is TGCAGCGTTGAGTCGGCGGGATTTACTGAAGCTTTCTTT. It translates to CSVESAGFTEAFF.